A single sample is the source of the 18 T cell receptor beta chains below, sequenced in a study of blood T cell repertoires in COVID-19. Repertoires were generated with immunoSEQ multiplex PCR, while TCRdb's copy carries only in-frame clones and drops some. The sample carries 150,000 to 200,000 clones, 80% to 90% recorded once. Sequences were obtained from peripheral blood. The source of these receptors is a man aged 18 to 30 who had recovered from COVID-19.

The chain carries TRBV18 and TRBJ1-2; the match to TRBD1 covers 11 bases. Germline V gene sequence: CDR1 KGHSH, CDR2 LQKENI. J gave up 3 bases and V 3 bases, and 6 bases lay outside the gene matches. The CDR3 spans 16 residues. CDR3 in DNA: TGTGCCAGCTCACCGCGAACGGGACAGGGGGACTATGGCTACACCTTC. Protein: CASSPRTGQGDYGYTF.

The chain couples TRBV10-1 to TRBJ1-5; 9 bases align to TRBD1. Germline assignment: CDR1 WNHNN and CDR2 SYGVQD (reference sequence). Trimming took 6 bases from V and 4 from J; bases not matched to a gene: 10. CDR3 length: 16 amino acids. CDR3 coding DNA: TGCGCCAGCAGACTCCCCGGGACAGGGTGTAATCAGCCCCAGCATTTT. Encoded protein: CASRLPGTGCNQPQHF.

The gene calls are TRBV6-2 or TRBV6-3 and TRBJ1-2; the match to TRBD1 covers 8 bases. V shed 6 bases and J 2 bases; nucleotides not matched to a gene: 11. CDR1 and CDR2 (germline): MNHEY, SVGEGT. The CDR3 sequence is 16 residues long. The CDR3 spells CASSPRPGTGNYGYTF. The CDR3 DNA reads TGTGCCAGCAGCCCACGTCCCGGGACAGGAAACTATGGCTACACCTTC.

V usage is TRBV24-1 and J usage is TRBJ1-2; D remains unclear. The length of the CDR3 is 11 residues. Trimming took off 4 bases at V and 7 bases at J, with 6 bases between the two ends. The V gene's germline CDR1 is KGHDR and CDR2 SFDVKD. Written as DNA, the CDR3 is TGTGCCACCAGTGACGGGTTTGGCTACACCTTC. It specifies CATSDGFGYTF.

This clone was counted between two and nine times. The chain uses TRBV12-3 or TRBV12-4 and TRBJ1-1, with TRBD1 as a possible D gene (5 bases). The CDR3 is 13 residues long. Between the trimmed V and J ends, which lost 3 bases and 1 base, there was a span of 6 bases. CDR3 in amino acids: CASSFRGNTEAFF. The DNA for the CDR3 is TGTGCCAGCAGTTTTAGGGGGAACACTGAAGCTTTCTTT.

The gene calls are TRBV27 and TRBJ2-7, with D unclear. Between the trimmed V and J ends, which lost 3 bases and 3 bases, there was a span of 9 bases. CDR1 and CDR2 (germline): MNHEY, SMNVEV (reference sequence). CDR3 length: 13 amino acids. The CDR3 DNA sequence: TGTGCCAGCAGTTTGAGCCCCCGCTACGAGCAGTACTTC. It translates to CASSLSPRYEQYF.

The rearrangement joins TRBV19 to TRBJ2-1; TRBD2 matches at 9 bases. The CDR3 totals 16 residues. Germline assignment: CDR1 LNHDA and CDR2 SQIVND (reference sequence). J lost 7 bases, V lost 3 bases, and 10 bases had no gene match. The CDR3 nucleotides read TGTGCCAGTAGTATCCCGGCAGCGGGAGGTCGGAATGAGCAGTTCTTC. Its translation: CASSIPAAGGRNEQFF.

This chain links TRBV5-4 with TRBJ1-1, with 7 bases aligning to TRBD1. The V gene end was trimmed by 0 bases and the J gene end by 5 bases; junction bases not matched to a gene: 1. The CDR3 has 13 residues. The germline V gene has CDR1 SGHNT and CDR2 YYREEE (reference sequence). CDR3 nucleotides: TGTGCCAGCAGCTTGGAGACAGGGACTGAAGCTTTCTTT. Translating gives CASSLETGTEAFF.

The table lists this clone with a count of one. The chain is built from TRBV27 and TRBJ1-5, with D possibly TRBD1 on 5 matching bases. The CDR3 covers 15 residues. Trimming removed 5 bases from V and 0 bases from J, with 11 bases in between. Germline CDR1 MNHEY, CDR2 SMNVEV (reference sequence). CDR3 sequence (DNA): TGTGCCAGCAGTCCAGGGTCCTATAGCAATCAGCCCCAGCATTTT. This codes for CASSPGSYSNQPQHF.

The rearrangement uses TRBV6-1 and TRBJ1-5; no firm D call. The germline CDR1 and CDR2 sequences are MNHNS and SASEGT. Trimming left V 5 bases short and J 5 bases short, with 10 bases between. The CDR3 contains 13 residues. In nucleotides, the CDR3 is TGTGCCAGCAGTCCCCGGGGTGATCAGCCCCAGCATTTT. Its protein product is CASSPRGDQPQHF.

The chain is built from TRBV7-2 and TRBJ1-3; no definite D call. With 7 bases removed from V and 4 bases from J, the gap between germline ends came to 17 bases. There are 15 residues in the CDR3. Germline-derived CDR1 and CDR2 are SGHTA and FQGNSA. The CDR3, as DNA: TGTGCCAGCACCGGGGTCGGTATAGGGGGAAACACCATATATTTT. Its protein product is CASTGVGIGGNTIYF.

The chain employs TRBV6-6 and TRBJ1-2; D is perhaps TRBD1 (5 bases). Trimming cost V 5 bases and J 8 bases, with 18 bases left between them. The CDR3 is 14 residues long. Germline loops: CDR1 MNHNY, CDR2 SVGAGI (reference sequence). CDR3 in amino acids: CASSPGNPTLGYTF. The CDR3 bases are TGTGCCAGCAGTCCAGGGAACCCGACTCTGGGCTACACCTTC.

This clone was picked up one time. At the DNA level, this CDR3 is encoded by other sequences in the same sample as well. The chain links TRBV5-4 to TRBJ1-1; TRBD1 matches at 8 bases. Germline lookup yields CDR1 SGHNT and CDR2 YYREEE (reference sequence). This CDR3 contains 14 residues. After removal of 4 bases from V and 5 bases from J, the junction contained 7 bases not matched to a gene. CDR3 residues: CASSPTGGGTEAFF. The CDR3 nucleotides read TGTGCCAGCAGCCCAACAGGGGGAGGGACTGAAGCTTTCTTT.

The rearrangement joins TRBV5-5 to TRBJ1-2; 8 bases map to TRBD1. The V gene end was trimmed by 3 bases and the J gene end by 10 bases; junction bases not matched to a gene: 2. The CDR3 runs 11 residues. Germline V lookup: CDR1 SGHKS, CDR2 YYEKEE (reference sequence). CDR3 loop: CASSSGGAYTF. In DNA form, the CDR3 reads TGTGCCAGCAGCTCAGGGGGCGCCTACACCTTC.

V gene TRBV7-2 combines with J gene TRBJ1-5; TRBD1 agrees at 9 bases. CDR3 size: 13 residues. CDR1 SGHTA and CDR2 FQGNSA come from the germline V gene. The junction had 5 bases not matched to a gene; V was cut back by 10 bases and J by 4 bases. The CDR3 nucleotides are TGTGCCACCGGGACAGGGAGGAATCAGCCCCAGCATTTT. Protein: CATGTGRNQPQHF.

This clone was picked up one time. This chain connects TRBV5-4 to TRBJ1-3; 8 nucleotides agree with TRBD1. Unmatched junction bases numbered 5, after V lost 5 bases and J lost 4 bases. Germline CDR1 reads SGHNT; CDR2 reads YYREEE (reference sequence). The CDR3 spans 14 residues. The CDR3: CASRAQGAGNTIYF. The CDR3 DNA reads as TGTGCCAGCAGGGCCCAGGGGGCCGGAAACACCATATATTTT.

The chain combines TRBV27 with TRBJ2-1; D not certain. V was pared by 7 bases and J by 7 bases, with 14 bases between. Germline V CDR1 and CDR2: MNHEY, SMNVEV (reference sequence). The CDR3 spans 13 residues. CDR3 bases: TGTGCCAGCAACTCGGCAGGCTGGAATGAGCAGTTCTTC. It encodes CASNSAGWNEQFF.

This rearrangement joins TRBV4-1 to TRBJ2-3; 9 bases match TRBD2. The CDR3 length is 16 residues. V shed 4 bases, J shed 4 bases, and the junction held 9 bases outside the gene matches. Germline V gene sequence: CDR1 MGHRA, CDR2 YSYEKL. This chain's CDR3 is CASSLSIAGVADTQYF. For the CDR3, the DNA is TGCGCCAGCAGCCTTTCTATAGCGGGAGTAGCAGATACGCAGTATTTT.